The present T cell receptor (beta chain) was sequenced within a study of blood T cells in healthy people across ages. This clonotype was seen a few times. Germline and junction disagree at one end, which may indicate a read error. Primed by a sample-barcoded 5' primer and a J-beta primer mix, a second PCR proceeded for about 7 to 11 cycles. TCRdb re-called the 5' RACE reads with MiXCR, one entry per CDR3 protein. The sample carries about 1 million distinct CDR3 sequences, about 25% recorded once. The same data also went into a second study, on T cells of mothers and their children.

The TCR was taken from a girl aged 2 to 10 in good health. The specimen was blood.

The CDR3 region has the DNA TGTGCCAGCAGCCAATTCCACCTAGTAACCGGGGAGCTGCTTTTT. This codes for CASSQFHLVTGELLF. V and J are TRBV5-6 and TRBJ2-2; D might be TRBD2 (5 bases). Looked up from germline, CDR1 is SGHDT and CDR2 is YYEEEE. The CDR3 runs to 15 residues.